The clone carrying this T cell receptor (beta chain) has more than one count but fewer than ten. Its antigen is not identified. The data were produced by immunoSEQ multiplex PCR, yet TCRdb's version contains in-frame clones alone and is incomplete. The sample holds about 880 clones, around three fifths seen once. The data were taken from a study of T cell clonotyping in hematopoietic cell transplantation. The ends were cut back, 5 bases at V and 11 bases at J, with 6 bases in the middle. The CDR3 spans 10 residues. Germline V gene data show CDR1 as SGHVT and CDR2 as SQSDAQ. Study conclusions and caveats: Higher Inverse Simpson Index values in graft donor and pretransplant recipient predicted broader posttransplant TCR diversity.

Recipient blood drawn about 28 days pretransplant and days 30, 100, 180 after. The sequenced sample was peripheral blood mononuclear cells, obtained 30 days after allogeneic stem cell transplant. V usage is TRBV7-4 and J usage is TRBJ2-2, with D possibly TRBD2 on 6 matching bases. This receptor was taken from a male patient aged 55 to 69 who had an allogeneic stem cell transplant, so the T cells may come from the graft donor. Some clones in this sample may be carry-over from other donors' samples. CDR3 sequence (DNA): TGTGCCAGCAGCGCGGGAGAGCTGTTTTTT. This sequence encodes CASSAGELFF. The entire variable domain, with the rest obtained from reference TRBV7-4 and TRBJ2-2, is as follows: GAGVSQSPRYKVAKRGRDVALRCDSISGHVTLYWYRQTLGQGSEVLTYSQSDAQRDKSGRPSGRFSAERPERSVSTLKIQRTEQGDSAVYLCASSAGELFFGEGSRLTVL.